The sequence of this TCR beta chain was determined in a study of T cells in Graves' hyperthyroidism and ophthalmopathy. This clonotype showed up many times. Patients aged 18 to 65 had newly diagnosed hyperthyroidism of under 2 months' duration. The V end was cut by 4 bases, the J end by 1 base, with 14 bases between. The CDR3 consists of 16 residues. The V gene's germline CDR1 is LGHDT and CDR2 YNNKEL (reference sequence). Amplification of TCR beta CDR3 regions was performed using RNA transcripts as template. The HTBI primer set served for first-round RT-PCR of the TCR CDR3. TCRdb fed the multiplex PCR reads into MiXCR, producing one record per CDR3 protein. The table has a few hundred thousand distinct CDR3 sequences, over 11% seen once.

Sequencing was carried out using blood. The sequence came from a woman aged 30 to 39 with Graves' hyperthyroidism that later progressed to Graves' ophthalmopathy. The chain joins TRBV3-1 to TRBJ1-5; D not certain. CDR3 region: CASSPSLLLSNQPQHF. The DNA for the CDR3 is TGTGCCAGCAGCCCAAGTCTCCTATTAAGCAATCAGCCCCAGCATTTT.